The clone carrying this T cell receptor (beta chain) was seen only a few times. Its antigen remains unknown. TCRdb called the PCR reads again in MiXCR, with one record for every CDR3 protein. Of around 19,000 distinct CDR3 sequences in the sample, about 62% were seen once. The data belong to a study of vaccination and CD4 T cells after COVID-19. Study-level background: With a range of 35 to 161, the median interval from diagnosis to drawing post-COVID samples was roughly 110 days. Median time from second vaccine dose to sampling was less than 85 days (14 to 241).

Study outcomes and limitations: Looking at convalescent patients, a median approximately 86% of reactive clones were present only post-vaccination.

This clonotype was obtained from a human donor who had recovered from COVID-19. This material consisted of CD4+ T cells from blood, taken before SARS-CoV-2 vaccination.

CDR3 in DNA: TGTGCCAGCAGAGGCGAAGCTAACTATGGCTACACCTTC. Protein product: CASRGEANYGYTF. The V gene is TRBV6-2 or TRBV6-3, the J gene TRBJ1-2, with D hard to call. Germline assignment: CDR1 MNHEY and CDR2 SVGEGT. V was pared by 6 bases and J by 0 bases, with 8 bases between. There are 13 residues in the CDR3.